The next 21 T cell receptor beta chains were all read from a single sample in a study of T cells after posttransplantation cyclophosphamide. The repertoire was sequenced with immunoSEQ multiplex PCR; TCRdb's copy has only in-frame clones and lacks some. This record lists tens of thousands of clones, none seen once only, and the top ten clones contain about 2%. The specimen sequenced was PBMCs. The receptors were sampled from a man aged 35 to 55 in good health, CMV-negative, and a related stem cell transplant donor.

In its sample, this clone was seen many times. The V call is TRBV11-2, the J call TRBJ2-5; D remains ambiguous. The germline V gene has CDR1 SGHAT and CDR2 FQNNGV. The V gene lost 0 bases and the J gene lost 4 bases, with 6 bases spanning the gap. The CDR3 extends over 13 amino acids. In DNA, the CDR3 is TGTGCCAGCAGCTTAGATGTCCGAGAGACCCAGTACTTC. Its protein is CASSLDVRETQYF.

The chain uses TRBV5-1 and TRBJ2-2, with a tentative D call TRBD1 (6 bases). Trimming removed 5 bases at V and 0 bases at J, with 11 bases between. Germline V CDR1 and CDR2: SGHRS, YFSETQ. The CDR3 is 15 residues long. CDR3 region: CASSGQGTNTGELFF. The DNA for the CDR3 is TGCGCCAGCAGTGGGCAGGGGACGAACACCGGGGAGCTGTTTTTT.

The V and J genes are TRBV5-5 and TRBJ2-1; 7 bases align to TRBD2. Germline V gene lookup returns CDR1 SGHKS and CDR2 YYEKEE (reference sequence). The junction had 14 bases not matched to a gene; V was cut back by 0 bases and J by 8 bases. This CDR3 contains 17 residues. CDR3 region: CASSLAPRGTLFDEQFF. CDR3 sequence (DNA): TGTGCCAGCAGCTTGGCTCCGCGGGGGACCCTATTCGATGAGCAGTTCTTC.

This clone was seen a handful of times. The chain employs TRBV4-2 and TRBJ2-1, with TRBD2 matching 11 bases. This CDR3 has 16 residues. J gave up 6 bases and V 3 bases, and 7 bases lay outside the gene matches. Germline V gene lookup returns CDR1 LGHNA and CDR2 YNFKEQ. In DNA form, the CDR3 reads TGTGCCAGCAGCCACCCAGAAACTAGCGGGAGCAATGAGCAGTTCTTC. This translates into CASSHPETSGSNEQFF.

Turning to this clone: Different DNA sequences within this sample yield the same CDR3. This chain links TRBV21-1 with TRBJ1-1. TRBV21-1 is reported as a pseudogene. The CDR3 loop spans 13 amino acids. This CDR3 is CASSKVTGTEAFF. The CDR3 nucleotides are TGTGCCAGCAGCAAAGTAACGGGCACTGAAGCTTTCTTT.

This clone was seen at least ten times. The chain combines TRBV7-9 with TRBJ2-5, with 7 bases matching TRBD1. Germline V lookup: CDR1 SEHNR, CDR2 FQNEAQ (reference sequence). This CDR3 comprises 15 residues. J gave up 1 base and V 5 bases, and 7 bases lay outside the gene matches. CDR3 residues: CASSNRTGLQETQYF. The CDR3 DNA reads as TGTGCCAGCAGCAATCGGACAGGTCTCCAAGAGACCCAGTACTTC. Full variable domain (missing parts from reference TRBV7-9 and TRBJ2-5): DTGVSQNPRHKITKRGQNVTFRCDPISEHNRLYWYRQTLGQGPEFLTYFQNEAQLEKSRLLSDRFSAERPKGSFSTLEIQRTEQGDSAMYLCASSNRTGLQETQYFGPGTRLLVL.

This clone was counted ten times or more. The gene calls are TRBV27 and TRBJ1-1; D uncertain. This CDR3 has 13 residues. The germline gives CDR1 MNHEY, CDR2 SMNVEV (reference sequence). V lost 4 bases and J 1 base, leaving 7 bases between the germline ends. The CDR3 DNA reads as TGTGCCAGCAGTTCGAACAAGAACACTGAAGCTTTCTTT. Residues: CASSSNKNTEAFF.

The chain recombines TRBV11-3 with TRBJ2-3, with 7 positions matching TRBD2. Germline CDR1 is SGHNT and CDR2 is YENEEA. The junction had 6 bases not matched to a gene; V was cut back by 5 bases and J by 1 base. The length of the CDR3 is 15 residues. The DNA for the CDR3 is TGTGCCAGCAGCCTTGGGGGGGGAGGCACAGATACGCAGTATTTT. Encoded protein: CASSLGGGGTDTQYF.

This clone was seen many times. The rearrangement joins TRBV10-2 to TRBJ2-1, with 7 positions matching TRBD2. The CDR3 loop spans 14 amino acids. J gave up 2 bases and V 6 bases, and 4 bases lay outside the gene matches. Germline lookup yields CDR1 WSHSY and CDR2 SAAADI. The CDR3 spells CASSGGGTYNEQFF. The CDR3 nucleotides read TGCGCCAGCAGCGGCGGGGGTACCTACAATGAGCAGTTCTTC.

This clone occurred many times. CDR3 protein: CASSQAGLNTGELFF. The CDR3 DNA sequence: TGTGCCAGCAGCCAGGCAGGACTAAACACCGGGGAGCTGTTTTTT. V and J are TRBV5-4 and TRBJ2-2; TRBD2 is a possible D gene (6 bases). The CDR3 covers 15 residues. Deletions cut 4 bases from V and 2 bases from J, with 12 bases between. From germline, CDR1 is SGHNT and CDR2 YYREEE (reference sequence).

This clone has a count of ten or more. V and J are TRBV6-5 and TRBJ1-2; 8 bases map to TRBD1. The J segment lost 3 bases and the V segment lost 6 bases, leaving 9 bases of the junction unmatched. CDR1 is MNHEY, CDR2 SVGAGI, per germline. This CDR3 has 15 residues. CDR3 residues: CASRTRTGNHYGYTF. The CDR3 DNA reads TGTGCCAGCAGAACCAGGACAGGGAACCACTATGGCTACACCTTC.

This clone occurred many times. The J gene is TRBJ2-1, the V gene TRBV10-2, with D unclear. This CDR3 comprises 14 residues. Germline loops: CDR1 WSHSY, CDR2 SAAADI. Deletions cut 0 bases from V and 4 bases from J, with 7 bases between. The CDR3 coding sequence is TGCGCCAGCAGTGAGTCACTCCTTTACAATGAGCAGTTCTTC. Translation: CASSESLLYNEQFF.

Many counts were recorded for this clone. The rearrangement joins TRBV7-9 to TRBJ1-4; D is unresolved. Germline lookup yields CDR1 SEHNR and CDR2 FQNEAQ (reference sequence). CDR3 size: 11 residues. V was cut by 3 bases and J by 8 bases, with 4 bases left in between. Here the CDR3 reads CASSFSEKLFF. As DNA, the CDR3 is TGTGCCAGCAGCTTCTCCGAAAAACTGTTTTTT.

This clone was seen ten or more times. The rearrangement links TRBV27 to TRBJ1-1; possible D gene TRBD1, 6 bases. The V and J ends lost 5 bases and 4 bases respectively, with 20 bases between them. This CDR3 is 16 amino acids long. Germline CDR1 and CDR2: MNHEY and SMNVEV (reference sequence). The DNA of the CDR3 is TGTGCCAGCAGTCCGGATACAGGGATTTGGATCACTGAAGCTTTCTTT. Its protein is CASSPDTGIWITEAFF.

The table lists this clone with many counts. The V and J genes are TRBV7-2 and TRBJ1-1; a weak D match, TRBD1 (6 bases). The germline gives CDR1 SGHTA, CDR2 FQGNSA. The CDR3 totals 15 residues. V lost 1 base to trimming and J lost 1 base, with 10 bases between them. The CDR3 region has the DNA TGTGCCAGCAGCTTAGAATTCAGGGGGAACACTGAAGCTTTCTTT. This codes for CASSLEFRGNTEAFF.

In this sample, this clone turned up many times. V usage is TRBV29-1 and J usage is TRBJ1-1, with TRBD1 as a possible D gene (5 bases). CDR3 length equals 12 residues. V was cut by 6 bases and J by 1 base, with 9 bases left in between. Per the germline V gene, CDR1 is SQVTM and CDR2 is ANQGSEA. Here the CDR3 reads CSVKGPNTEAFF. CDR3 nucleotides: TGCAGCGTGAAGGGGCCGAACACTGAAGCTTTCTTT.

This clone was counted many times. V is TRBV6-1 and J is TRBJ1-6; no clear D gene. V lost 8 bases and J lost 7, with 12 bases in between. This CDR3 region has 13 residues. CDR1 and CDR2 from the germline V gene are MNHNS and SASEGT. The CDR3 DNA is TGTGCCAGCGATCCGGGAAGCAATTCACCCCTCCACTTT. Its translation: CASDPGSNSPLHF.

This clone turned up a few times. Mismatch with germline at one junction end may stem from a read error. The J gene is TRBJ1-6, the V gene TRBV5-1; 7 bases are a match to TRBD1. Per germline, CDR1 SGHRS and CDR2 YFSETQ. CDR3 length: 13 residues. In nucleotides, the CDR3 is TGCGCCAGCAGTTTGGCAGGGGGATCACCCCTCCACTTT. This codes for CASSLAGGSPLHF.

The CDR3 DNA is TGTGCCAGCAGCTCAGCCCCGGGACAGGGCACAGATACGCAGTATTTT. Translating gives CASSSAPGQGTDTQYF. This chain uses TRBV5-6 with TRBJ2-3; 8 nucleotides line up with TRBD1. The CDR3 loop spans 16 amino acids. V lost 3 bases to trimming and J lost 1 base; unmatched junction nucleotides: 7. Germline V gene data show CDR1 as SGHDT and CDR2 as YYEEEE.

The gene calls are TRBV4-3 and TRBJ2-1, with 7 nucleotides matching TRBD1. Germline loops: CDR1 LGHNA, CDR2 YSLEER. The CDR3 sequence is 15 residues long. V lost 0 bases and J lost 7; bases outside the gene matches: 6. This CDR3 is CASSQEPTGSNEQFF. Written as DNA, the CDR3 is TGCGCCAGCAGCCAAGAGCCGACAGGGTCGAATGAGCAGTTCTTC.

This clone was counted only a few times. The chain employs TRBV11-3 and TRBJ2-5, with TRBD2 identical over 8 bases. V was pared by 2 bases and J by 3 bases, with 8 bases of the junction left unmatched. This CDR3 is 16 amino acids long. CDR1 is SGHNT and CDR2 is YENEEA in the germline V gene. The CDR3 bases are TGTGCCAGCAGCTTACTACTAGCGGTCCAGGAAGAGACCCAGTACTTC. Translation gives CASSLLLAVQEETQYF.